This T cell receptor beta chain came from a study of CD8+CD57+ T cells in acquired aplastic anemia. Background on the study: Healthy donors had, on average, roughly 9.8 million reads for their CD4+ cells.

V lost 6 bases, J lost 2 bases, and 13 bases lay in between. The CDR3 is 15 amino acids. Study-wide findings and caveats: Patients and controls were found to share more than 25 CD8+ CDR3 sequences. Any difference that existed in CD8+ Simpson's diversity between patients and controls was not significant.

CDR3 and TCR beta VDJ profiling relied on genomic DNA as the template. From the reads, TCRdb called clonotypes with MiXCR, one entry per CDR3 protein. The sample yields around 170,000 distinct CDR3 sequences, roughly half seen once. As for this clonotype: Its target is unknown.

The receptor's source is a human donor in good health. Sequenced sample: sorted CD4+, CD8+, or CD8+CD57+ T cells (not recorded which) from PBMCs. The chain joins TRBV12-3 or TRBV12-4 to TRBJ1-4; D is ambiguous. CDR3 DNA: TGTGCCAGCAGCTTTGGAGGACGGACTAATGAAAAACTGTTTTTT. Amino acids: CASSFGGRTNEKLFF.